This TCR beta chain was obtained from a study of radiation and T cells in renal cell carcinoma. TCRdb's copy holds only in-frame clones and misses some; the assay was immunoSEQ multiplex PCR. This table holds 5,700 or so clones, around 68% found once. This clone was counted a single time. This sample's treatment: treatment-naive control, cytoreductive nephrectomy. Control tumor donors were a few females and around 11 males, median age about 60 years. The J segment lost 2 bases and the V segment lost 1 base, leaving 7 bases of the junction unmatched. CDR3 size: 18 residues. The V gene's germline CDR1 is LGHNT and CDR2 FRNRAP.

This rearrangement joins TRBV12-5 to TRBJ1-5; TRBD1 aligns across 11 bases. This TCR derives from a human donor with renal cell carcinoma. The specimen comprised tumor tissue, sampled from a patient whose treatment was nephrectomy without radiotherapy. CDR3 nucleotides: TGTGCTAGTGGTTTGGACTCCGGGACAGGGGGATGCAATCAGCCCCAGCATTTT. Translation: CASGLDSGTGGCNQPQHF.